This TCR beta chain was captured in a study of blood T cell repertoires in COVID-19. Across the whole study: The United States, Italy and Spain supplied acute and convalescent COVID-19 samples. PBMCs, B-cell-depleted T cells, or T cells were the source of the cDNA or gDNA that made up the material.

Patients from Seattle were sampled longitudinally, starting during active infection. This CDR3 has 13 residues. Trimming pared 10 bases from V and 2 bases from J, leaving 14 bases between. The germline gives CDR1 ENHRY, CDR2 SYGVKD. As processed by the authors: Amplifying reference gene primers gave estimates of nucleated cell counts. The method was immunoSEQ multiplex PCR; TCRdb's version includes in-frame clones alone and lacks a portion of them. The V and J calls and the clone size are those of that table, but D and trimming were determined from the DNA. The data hold over 200,000 clones, with around 80% observed a single time.

The source material was peripheral blood. The clonotype originates from a woman in her 30s with COVID-19, enrolled during active disease. This rearrangement joins TRBV10-3 to TRBJ1-1, with a weak D call TRBD1 (5 bases). Here the CDR3 reads CATQGSSNTEAFF. Here the CDR3 DNA reads TGTGCCACCCAGGGTTCGAGTAACACTGAAGCTTTCTTT.